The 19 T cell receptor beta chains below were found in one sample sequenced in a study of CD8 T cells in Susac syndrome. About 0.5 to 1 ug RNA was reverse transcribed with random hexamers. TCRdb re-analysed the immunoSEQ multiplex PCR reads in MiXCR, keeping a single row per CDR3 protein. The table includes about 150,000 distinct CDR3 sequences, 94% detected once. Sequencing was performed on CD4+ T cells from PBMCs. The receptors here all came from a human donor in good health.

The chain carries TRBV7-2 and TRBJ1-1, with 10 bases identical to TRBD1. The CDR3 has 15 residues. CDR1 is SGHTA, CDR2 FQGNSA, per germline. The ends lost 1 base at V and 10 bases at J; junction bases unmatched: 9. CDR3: CASSLVGGQGITAFF. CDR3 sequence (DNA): TGTGCCAGCAGCTTAGTTGGGGGACAGGGGATTACAGCTTTCTTT.

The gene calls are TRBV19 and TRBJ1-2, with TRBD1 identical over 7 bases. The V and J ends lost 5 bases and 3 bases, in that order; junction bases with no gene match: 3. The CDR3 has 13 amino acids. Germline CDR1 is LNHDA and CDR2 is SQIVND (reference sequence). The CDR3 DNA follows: TGTGCCAGTAGTCCTACAGGGGACTATGGCTACACCTTC. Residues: CASSPTGDYGYTF.

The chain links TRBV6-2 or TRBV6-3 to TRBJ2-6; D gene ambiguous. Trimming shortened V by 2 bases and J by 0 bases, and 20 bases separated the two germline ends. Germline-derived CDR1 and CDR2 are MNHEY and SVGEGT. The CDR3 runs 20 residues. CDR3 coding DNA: TGTGCCAGCAGTTACCACCTAGGCGCCGGTATCTCCTCTGGGGCCAACGTCCTGACTTTC. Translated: CASSYHLGAGISSGANVLTF.

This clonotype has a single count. The CDR3 sequence: CASSEGGRRSNIQYF. CDR3 nucleotide sequence: TGTGCCAGCAGTGAGGGCGGCAGGCGGTCAAACATTCAGTACTTC. This rearrangement joins TRBV2 to TRBJ2-4; D is undetermined. The CDR3 has 15 amino acids. CDR1 is SNHLY and CDR2 is FYNNEI in the germline V gene. The germline V and J ends were trimmed by 3 bases and 6 bases, with 15 bases remaining between them.

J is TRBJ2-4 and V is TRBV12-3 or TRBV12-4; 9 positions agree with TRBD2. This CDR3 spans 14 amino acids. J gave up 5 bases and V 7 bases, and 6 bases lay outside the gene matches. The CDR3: CASIRSGSQNIQYF. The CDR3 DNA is TGTGCCAGCATTCGTAGCGGGAGCCAAAACATTCAGTACTTC.

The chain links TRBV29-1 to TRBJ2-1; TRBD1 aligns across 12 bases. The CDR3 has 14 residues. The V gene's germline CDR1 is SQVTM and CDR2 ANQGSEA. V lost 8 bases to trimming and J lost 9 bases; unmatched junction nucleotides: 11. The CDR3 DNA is TGCAGCCTAATCCGGGACAGGGGGCGAAGTGAGCAGTTCTTC. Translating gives CSLIRDRGRSEQFF.

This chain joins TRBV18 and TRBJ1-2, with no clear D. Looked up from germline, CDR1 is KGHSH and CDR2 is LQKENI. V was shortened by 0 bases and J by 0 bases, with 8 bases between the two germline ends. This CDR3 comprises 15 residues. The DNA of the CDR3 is TGTGCCAGCTCACCACCGCAGGCCACTAACTATGGCTACACCTTC. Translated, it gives CASSPPQATNYGYTF.

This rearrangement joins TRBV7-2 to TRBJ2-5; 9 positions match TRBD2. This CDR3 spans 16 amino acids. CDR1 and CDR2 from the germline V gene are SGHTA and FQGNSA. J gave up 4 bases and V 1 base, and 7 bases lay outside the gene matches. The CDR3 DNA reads TGTGCCAGCAGCTTAGTTCACGGGACTAGCCTAGAGACCCAGTACTTC. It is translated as CASSLVHGTSLETQYF.

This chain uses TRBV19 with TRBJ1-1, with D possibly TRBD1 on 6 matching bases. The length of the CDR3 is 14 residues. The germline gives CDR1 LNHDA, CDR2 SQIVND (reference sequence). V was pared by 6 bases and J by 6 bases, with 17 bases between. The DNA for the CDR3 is TGTGCCAGTAGCACCTGGACAGAGAGCTCTGAAGCTTTCTTT. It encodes CASSTWTESSEAFF.

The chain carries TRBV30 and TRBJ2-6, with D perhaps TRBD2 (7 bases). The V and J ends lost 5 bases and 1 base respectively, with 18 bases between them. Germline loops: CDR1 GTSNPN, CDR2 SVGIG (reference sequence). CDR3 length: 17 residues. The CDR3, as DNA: TGTGCCTGGTGGGGGCCACGGACTAGGTCTGGGGCCAACGTCCTGACTTTC. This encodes CAWWGPRTRSGANVLTF.

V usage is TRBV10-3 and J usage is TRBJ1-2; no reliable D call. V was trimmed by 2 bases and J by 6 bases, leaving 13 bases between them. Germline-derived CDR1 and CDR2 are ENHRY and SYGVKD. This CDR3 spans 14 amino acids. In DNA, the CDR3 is TGTGCCATCAGTGAGGCACCAACAGATGATGGCTACACCTTC. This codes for CAISEAPTDDGYTF.

The CDR3 nucleotides read TGCGCCAGCACCGCTCGGGGGGCATACACCGGGGAGCTGTTTTTT. It is translated as CASTARGAYTGELFF. This chain joins TRBV5-1 and TRBJ2-2; TRBD2 is a possible D gene (7 bases). There are 15 residues in the CDR3. Germline V CDR1 and CDR2: SGHRS, YFSETQ. V was clipped by 6 bases and J by 3 bases, with 15 bases between them.

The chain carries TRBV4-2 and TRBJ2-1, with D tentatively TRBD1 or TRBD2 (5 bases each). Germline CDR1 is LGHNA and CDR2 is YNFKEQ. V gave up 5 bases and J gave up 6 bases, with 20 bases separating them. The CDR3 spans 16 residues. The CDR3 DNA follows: TGTGCCAGCAGCATTGGGACCGATTACCGCGGCAATGAGCAGTTCTTC. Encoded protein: CASSIGTDYRGNEQFF.

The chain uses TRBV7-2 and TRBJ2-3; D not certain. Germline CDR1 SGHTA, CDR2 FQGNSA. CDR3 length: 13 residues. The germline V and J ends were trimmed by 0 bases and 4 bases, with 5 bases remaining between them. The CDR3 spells CASSLATSDTQYF. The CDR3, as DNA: TGTGCCAGCAGCTTAGCGACTTCAGATACGCAGTATTTT.

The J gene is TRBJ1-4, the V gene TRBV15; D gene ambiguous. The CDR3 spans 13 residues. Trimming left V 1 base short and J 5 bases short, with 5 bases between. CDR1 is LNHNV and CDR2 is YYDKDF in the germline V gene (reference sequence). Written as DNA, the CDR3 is TGTGCCACCAGCAGAGCACAGAATGAAAAACTGTTTTTT. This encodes CATSRAQNEKLFF.

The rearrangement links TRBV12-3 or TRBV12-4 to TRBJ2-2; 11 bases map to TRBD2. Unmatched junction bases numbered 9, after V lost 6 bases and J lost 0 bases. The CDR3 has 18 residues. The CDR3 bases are TGTGCCAGCAGCCGCCGGACTAGCGGGCCTGCGAACACCGGGGAGCTGTTTTTT. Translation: CASSRRTSGPANTGELFF.

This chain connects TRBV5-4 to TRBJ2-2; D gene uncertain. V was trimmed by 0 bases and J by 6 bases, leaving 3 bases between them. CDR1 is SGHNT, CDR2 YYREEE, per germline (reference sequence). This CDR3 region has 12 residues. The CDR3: CASSLESGELFF. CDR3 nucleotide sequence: TGTGCCAGCAGCTTGGAATCCGGGGAGCTGTTTTTT.

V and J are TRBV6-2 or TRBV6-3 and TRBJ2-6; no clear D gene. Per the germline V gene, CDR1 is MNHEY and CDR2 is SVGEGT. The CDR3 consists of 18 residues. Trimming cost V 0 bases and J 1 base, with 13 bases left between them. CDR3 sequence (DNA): TGTGCCAGCAGTTACTCGACGGGCCTCCCTTCTGGGGCCAACGTCCTGACTTTC. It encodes CASSYSTGLPSGANVLTF.

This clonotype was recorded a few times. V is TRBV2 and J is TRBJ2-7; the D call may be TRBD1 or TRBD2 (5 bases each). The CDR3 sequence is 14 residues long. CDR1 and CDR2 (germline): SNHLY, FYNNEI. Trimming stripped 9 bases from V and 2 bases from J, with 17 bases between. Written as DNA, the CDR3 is TGTGCCAGTCATTCCGGGACCGGGACCTACGAGCAGTACTTC. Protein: CASHSGTGTYEQYF.